These 10 T cell receptor beta chains share one sample of origin, sequenced in a study of blood T cell repertoires in COVID-19. Using immunoSEQ multiplex PCR, the repertoire was profiled, and TCRdb retains in-frame clones only, with some absent. The repertoire consists of 200,000 to 300,000 clones, with around 84% occurring once and the leading ten covering roughly 1.4%. The sequenced sample was peripheral blood. These receptors were collected from a woman between 40 and 55 years old who had recovered from COVID-19.

The chain joins TRBV3-1 (or the pseudogene TRBV3-2) to TRBJ1-4; the match to TRBD1 covers 8 bases. Germline V gene data show CDR1 as LGHDT and CDR2 as YNNKEL (reference sequence). The V segment lost 2 bases and the J segment 2 bases; nucleotides outside the gene matches: 4. The CDR3 is 16 residues long. The CDR3 DNA reads as TGTGCCAGCAGCCAATCCACAGGGGGTACTAATGAAAAACTGTTTTTT. Encoded protein: CASSQSTGGTNEKLFF.

The V and J genes are TRBV5-1 and TRBJ1-1, with no clear D. This CDR3 region has 15 residues. The V end lost 3 bases, the J end lost 5 bases, and 17 bases lay between the germline ends. Germline-derived CDR1 and CDR2 are SGHRS and YFSETQ. CDR3 in DNA: TGCGCCAGCAGCTCGGACGTTGGGCCGGGGACTGAAGCTTTCTTT. Protein product: CASSSDVGPGTEAFF.

This clone was detected a few times. J is TRBJ2-2 and V is TRBV12-5; 7 bases map to TRBD2. After removal of 5 bases from V and 5 bases from J, the junction contained 5 bases not matched to a gene. Germline CDR1 and CDR2: LGHNT and FRNRAP. The CDR3 spans 14 residues. The CDR3 protein is CASGRREGTGELFF. In nucleotides, the CDR3 is TGTGCTAGTGGTCGGAGGGAGGGAACCGGGGAGCTGTTTTTT.

The V gene is TRBV7-6, the J gene TRBJ2-1, with 11 bases identical to TRBD2. CDR3 size: 16 residues. V lost 4 bases to trimming and J lost 4 bases; unmatched junction nucleotides: 6. CDR1 SGHVS and CDR2 FNYEAQ come from the germline V gene. The CDR3 region is CASSSAVAGGYNEQFF. In nucleotides, the CDR3 is TGTGCCAGCAGCTCCGCTGTAGCGGGGGGGTACAATGAGCAGTTCTTC.

Points on this clone: A read error may produce the germline difference seen at one junction end. CDR3 coding DNA: TGTGCCCGGAGGGTGCAGGGAACCTACGAGCAGTACTTC. Protein: CARRVQGTYEQYF. V and J are TRBV30 and TRBJ2-7; perhaps TRBD2 as D (6 bases). CDR1 is GTSNPN and CDR2 is SVGIG in the germline V gene (reference sequence). The CDR3 is 13 residues long. The whole variable domain, filled in from reference TRBV30 and TRBJ2-7, reads SQTIHQWPATLVQPVGSPLSLECTVEGTSNPNLYWYRQAAGRGLQLLFYSVGIGQISSEVPQNLSASRPQDRQFILSSKKLLLSDSGFYLCARRVQGTYEQYFGPGTRLTVT.

The genes are TRBV3-1 (or the pseudogene TRBV3-2) and TRBJ2-2; D is possibly TRBD2 (5 bases). CDR1 and CDR2 from the germline V gene are LGHDT and YNNKEL (reference sequence). Trimming removed 4 bases from V and 1 base from J, with 10 bases in between. The CDR3 is 15 amino acids. CDR3 nucleotide sequence: TGTGCCAGCAGCCCCCCGGGGAGGAACACCGGGGAGCTGTTTTTT. Its protein product is CASSPPGRNTGELFF.

The rearrangement uses TRBV10-3 and TRBJ1-3; 7 nucleotides line up with TRBD1. V lost 7 bases to trimming and J lost 3 bases; unmatched junction nucleotides: 12. This CDR3 is 16 amino acids long. The germline V gene has CDR1 ENHRY and CDR2 SYGVKD. The CDR3 spells CAITQTRGQSGNTIYF. The CDR3 DNA is TGTGCCATCACTCAAACGAGGGGGCAAAGTGGAAACACCATATATTTT.

This clone has only a few counts. The sample carries other DNA sequences with the same CDR3. The gene calls are TRBV2 and TRBJ1-5; 7 bases are a match to TRBD1. This CDR3 contains 14 residues. The trim removed 6 bases at V and 1 base at J, leaving 3 bases unmatched. CDR1 SNHLY and CDR2 FYNNEI come from the germline V gene. The CDR3, as DNA: TGTGCCAGCAGGACAGGGTTGAGCAATCAGCCCCAGCATTTT. Amino acids: CASRTGLSNQPQHF.

The V and J genes are TRBV3-1 (or the pseudogene TRBV3-2) and TRBJ1-3, with 7 nucleotides matching TRBD1. The germline CDR1 and CDR2 sequences are LGHDT and YNNKEL (reference sequence). This CDR3 is built from 15 residues. Unmatched junction bases numbered 4, after V lost 3 bases and J lost 2 bases. CDR3 in amino acids: CASSQLTGAGNTIYF. CDR3 bases: TGTGCCAGCAGCCAGCTCACAGGGGCTGGAAACACCATATATTTT.

The chain combines TRBV15 with TRBJ2-1; 13 bases are shared with TRBD2. The CDR3 spans 20 residues. Trimming removed 0 bases from V and 7 bases from J; junction bases left unmatched: 15. CDR1 and CDR2 (germline): LNHNV, YYDKDF (reference sequence). This CDR3 reads CATSRDLTSGGALSGNEQFF. CDR3 in DNA: TGTGCCACCAGCAGAGATCTTACTAGCGGGGGGGCTTTATCTGGGAATGAGCAGTTCTTC.